What follows is one TCR beta chain and its context. The data were taken from a study of blood T cell repertoires in COVID-19. About the study: T cells, B-cell-depleted T cells, or PBMCs supplied cDNA or gDNA.

Original data processing: Estimation of nucleated cell counts was performed using reference gene primer amplification. TCRdb keeps only in-frame clones here, not all; method: immunoSEQ multiplex PCR. The D gene and trimming were derived from the DNA, and the V and J assignments and clone size from that table. Seen here are 150,000 to 200,000 clones, more than 65% observed once, and the top ten hold over 12%. Germline V gives CDR1 LNHDA, CDR2 SQIVND (reference sequence). Trimming at V came to 3 bases and at J to 8 bases, leaving 9 bases not matched to a gene. The CDR3 runs 15 residues. The sequencing input was PBMCs or T cells enriched from blood (not recorded which). The clonotype comes from a man in his forties or fifties who had recovered from COVID-19. V and J are TRBV19 and TRBJ1-2; 10 nucleotides match TRBD1. In DNA form, the CDR3 reads TGTGCCAGTAGTATGGAGGGGACAGGGGATGAGGGCTACACCTTC. It is translated as CASSMEGTGDEGYTF.